What follows are 13 T cell receptor beta chains derived from one specimen sequenced in a study of regulatory T cells in long-lasting Graves disease. The time point: newly diagnosed GD, antithyroid drugs for less than 3 months. RNA isolated from PBMCs was used to make the TCR library. Relying on iRepertoire HTBI primers and Arm-PCR of CDR3 regions, the team built TCR beta libraries. TCRdb independently ran MiXCR on the multiplex PCR reads; one entry per CDR3 protein. The sample gives 500,000 or so distinct CDR3 sequences, less than 15% of which show up once; roughly 15% is in the top ten. This sample was shared with a second study, whose subject was T cells in Graves' hyperthyroidism and ophthalmopathy.

Sequenced material: peripheral blood mononuclear cells (PBMCs), taken at new diagnosis, from a patient treated with antithyroid drugs. Receptors were obtained from a woman between 50 and 59 years old with Graves disease.

The gene calls are TRBV5-1 and TRBJ2-2; 11 bases are a match to TRBD1. The junction had 5 bases not matched to a gene; V was cut back by 4 bases and J by 6 bases. The CDR3 is 15 amino acids. Germline CDR1 SGHRS, CDR2 YFSETQ. The CDR3 region has the DNA TGCGCCAGCAGCCAACGGACAGGGGGCTCCGGGGAGCTGTTTTTT. This translates into CASSQRTGGSGELFF.

The chain is built from TRBV19 and TRBJ2-1, with 7 bases aligning to TRBD2. Germline CDR1 and CDR2: LNHDA and SQIVND (reference sequence). The V and J ends lost 3 bases and 2 bases, in that order; junction bases with no gene match: 4. CDR3 length: 15 amino acids. In DNA, the CDR3 is TGTGCCAGTAGTATTGGGGGAGGGCCCTACAATGAGCAGTTCTTC. This codes for CASSIGGGPYNEQFF.

This clonotype was counted many times. This chain joins TRBV6-2 or TRBV6-3 and TRBJ2-7; perhaps TRBD1 as D (6 bases). V dropped 2 bases and J dropped 2 bases, with 10 bases sitting between them. CDR3 length equals 14 residues. Germline CDR1 and CDR2: MNHEY and SVGEGT. The CDR3 loop reads CASSYDTGTYEQYF. The CDR3 bases are TGTGCCAGCAGTTACGATACAGGGACCTACGAGCAGTACTTC.

This clonotype was recorded a few times. Germline and junction disagree at one end, which may indicate a read error. The genes are TRBV12-3 or TRBV12-4 and TRBJ2-5; D unresolved. The CDR3 is 15 residues long. Here the CDR3 reads CAGSLQDGVQETQYF. CDR3 DNA: TGTGCCGGCAGTTTGCAGGACGGCGTCCAAGAGACCCAGTACTTC.

This clonotype was seen at least ten times. The chain uses TRBV11-2 and TRBJ2-1; 8 bases match TRBD2. The CDR3 spans 16 residues. The ends lost 1 base at V and 6 bases at J; junction bases unmatched: 8. The germline CDR1 and CDR2 sequences are SGHAT and FQNNGV. CDR3 DNA sequence: TGTGCCAGCAGCTTAGCTGGGCTAGCGGGTACCAATGAGCAGTTCTTC. As protein: CASSLAGLAGTNEQFF.

The rearrangement joins TRBV7-8 to TRBJ2-6; D might be TRBD2 (5 bases). This CDR3 contains 15 residues. The V end was cut by 6 bases, the J end by 2 bases, with 11 bases between. The germline gives CDR1 SGHVS, CDR2 FQNEAQ. The chain's CDR3 is CASSHQAAGANVLTF. The CDR3 nucleotides are TGTGCCAGCAGTCATCAAGCGGCTGGGGCCAACGTCCTGACTTTC.

CDR3 sequence reads: CASSATGQVPYGYTF. The CDR3 DNA sequence: TGTGCCAGTAGTGCAACGGGACAGGTCCCCTATGGCTACACCTTC. The V and J genes are TRBV19 and TRBJ1-2; 8 nucleotides align to TRBD1. Germline V gives CDR1 LNHDA, CDR2 SQIVND (reference sequence). The CDR3 covers 15 residues. With 5 bases clipped from V and 4 bases from J, the junction kept 9 bases outside the gene matches.

This clonotype was seen ten or more times. The gene calls are TRBV28 and TRBJ2-7, with TRBD1 matching over 12 bases. V gave up 3 bases and J gave up 5 bases; unmatched junction bases: 17. There are 19 residues in the CDR3. CDR1 and CDR2 (germline): MDHEN, SYDVKM. The CDR3 DNA reads TGTGCCAGCAGTTTTAGGTTAGGGTGGGACAGGGGGCAATTAGACGAGCAGTACTTC. As protein: CASSFRLGWDRGQLDEQYF. Using reference TRBV28 and TRBJ2-7 for the parts outside the CDR3, the full variable domain is DVKVTQSSRYLVKRTGEKVFLECVQDMDHENMFWYRQDPGLGLRLIYFSYDVKMKEKGDIPEGYSVSREKKERFSLILESASTNQTSMYLCASSFRLGWDRGQLDEQYFGPGTRLTVT.

This clonotype was counted at least ten times. The J gene is TRBJ2-1, the V gene TRBV2; D possibly corresponds to TRBD2 (6 bases). Trimming took off 8 bases at V and 4 bases at J, with 15 bases between the two ends. The CDR3 spans 14 residues. The germline CDR1 and CDR2 sequences are SNHLY and FYNNEI. The CDR3 protein is CASQVSGLYNEQFF. The CDR3 DNA is TGTGCCAGCCAAGTTAGCGGCCTATACAATGAGCAGTTCTTC.

This clonotype has a count of ten or more. The chain is built from TRBV7-3 and TRBJ2-3; D remains unclear. Between the trimmed V and J ends, which lost 2 bases and 0 bases, there was a span of 6 bases. CDR1 is SGHTA and CDR2 is FQGTGA in the germline V gene. This CDR3 spans 14 amino acids. This CDR3 reads CASSLVPSTDTQYF. The CDR3 DNA follows: TGTGCCAGCAGCTTAGTTCCTAGCACAGATACGCAGTATTTT. The variable domain in full, completed from reference TRBV7-3 and TRBJ2-3, reads GAGVSQTPSNKVTEKGKYVELRCDPISGHTALYWYRQSLGQGPEFLIYFQGTGAADDSGLPNDRFFAVRPEGSVSTLKIQRTERGDSAVYLCASSLVPSTDTQYFGPGTRLTVL.

This clonotype was counted at least ten times. The rearrangement joins TRBV28 to TRBJ2-1; D is unresolved. The V end lost 3 bases, the J end lost 4 bases, and 7 bases lay between the germline ends. The germline CDR1 and CDR2 sequences are MDHEN and SYDVKM. The CDR3 consists of 13 residues. The CDR3 loop is CASSFGLYNEQFF. In DNA, the CDR3 is TGTGCCAGCAGTTTCGGCCTATACAATGAGCAGTTCTTC.

This clonotype was picked up many times. The rearrangement uses TRBV5-5 and TRBJ2-7, with D perhaps matching TRBD2 (7 bases). This CDR3 is built from 15 residues. Trimming cost V 0 bases and J 0 bases, with 10 bases left between them. Looked up from germline, CDR1 is SGHKS and CDR2 is YYEKEE (reference sequence). The CDR3 sequence: CASSLGGGYSYEQYF. CDR3 coding DNA: TGTGCCAGCAGCTTGGGGGGGGGCTACTCCTACGAGCAGTACTTC.

This clonotype has at least ten counts. The chain recombines TRBV12-3 or TRBV12-4 with TRBJ1-1; D unclear. Trimming left V 5 bases short and J 8 bases short, with 15 bases between. The CDR3 runs to 13 residues. The CDR3: CASSSTLGIEAFF. Written as DNA, the CDR3 is TGTGCCAGCAGTAGCACCCTTGGCATCGAAGCTTTCTTT.